Listed below are T cell receptor beta chains from one sample, sequenced in a study of shared clonotypes between healthy human individuals. Assay used: immunoSEQ multiplex PCR; TCRdb lists only in-frame clones, some missing. The table shows about 1.5 million clones, with 95% to 99% occurring only once. The sample consisted of naive CD4+ T cells sorted from blood. These receptors all stem from a man under 40 in good health. CDR3s include the opening cysteine and the closing phenylalanine or tryptophan. A D gene is named only where the DNA matches it firmly. Not every row has a clone size; where given, it reads once, few, many or a size class.

V gene,clone size,J gene,D gene,CDR3 protein,CDR3 DNA
TRBV5-1,-,TRBJ2-7,-,CASSLSSDFYEQYF,TGCGCCAGCAGCTTGTCGTCGGATTTCTACGAGCAGTACTTC
TRBV5-1,-,TRBJ2-2,TRBD2,CASRTSGGTGELFF,TGCGCCAGCAGGACTAGCGGGGGCACCGGGGAGCTGTTTTTT
TRBV5-1,-,TRBJ2-2,-,CASSLSQFTGELFF,TGCGCCAGCAGCTTGTCACAGTTCACCGGGGAGCTGTTTTTT
TRBV14,-,TRBJ2-3,-,CASSSLDTQYF,TGTGCCAGCAGCTCACTAGATACGCAGTATTTT
TRBV27,-,TRBJ2-7,TRBD2,CASRILAGGLGEQYF,TGTGCCAGCAGGATACTAGCGGGAGGGCTCGGGGAGCAGTACTTC
TRBV4-1,-,TRBJ2-2,-,CASSQDELAAGELFF,TGCGCCAGCAGCCAAGATGAACTAGCAGCCGGGGAGCTGTTTTTT
TRBV11-2,-,TRBJ2-5,TRBD1,CASSFKLDRGQETQYF,TGTGCCAGCAGCTTCAAGCTCGACAGGGGCCAAGAGACCCAGTACTTC
TRBV15,-,TRBJ1-5,-,CATSPRQALNQPQHF,TGTGCCACCAGCCCCCGACAGGCTCTCAATCAGCCCCAGCATTTT
TRBV28,-,TRBJ1-2,TRBD1,CASSTLDRGSGYTF,TGTGCCAGCAGTACCTTAGACAGGGGGTCTGGCTACACCTTC
TRBV7-9,-,TRBJ1-1,-,CASSLGGGATEAFF,TGTGCCAGCAGCTTAGGTGGGGGGGCCACTGAAGCTTTCTTT
TRBV4-3,-,TRBJ2-1,TRBD2,CASSQLAGGPRDEQFF,TGCGCCAGCAGCCAACTAGCGGGAGGGCCTAGGGATGAGCAGTTCTTC
TRBV5-6,-,TRBJ2-3,TRBD2,CASSLDRSAGGADTQYF,TGTGCCAGCAGCTTGGACCGCTCAGCGGGAGGCGCAGATACGCAGTATTTT
TRBV28,-,TRBJ1-1,TRBD1,CASSSTGTGSLKAFF,TGTGCCAGCAGTTCCACCGGGACAGGGTCCCTAAAAGCTTTCTTT
TRBV5-4,-,TRBJ2-3,-,CASTPGRTDTQYF,TGTGCCAGCACCCCGGGGCGAACAGATACGCAGTATTTT
TRBV28,-,TRBJ1-1,-,CASSWGDTEAFF,TGTGCCAGCAGCTGGGGGGACACTGAAGCTTTCTTT
TRBV5-1,-,TRBJ2-1,TRBD2,CASSLILAGGPSEQFF,TGCGCCAGCAGCTTGATACTAGCGGGAGGGCCTTCTGAGCAGTTCTTC
TRBV29-1,-,TRBJ2-3,TRBD2,CSASGGTDTQYF,TGCAGCGCTAGCGGGGGCACAGATACGCAGTATTTT
TRBV5-1,-,TRBJ1-1,-,CASSLALVAVLKTEAFF,TGCGCCAGCAGCTTGGCCTTGGTCGCCGTTCTAAAGACTGAAGCTTTCTTT
TRBV19,-,TRBJ1-5,TRBD1,CASSMGTGFGNQPQHF,TGTGCCAGTAGTATGGGGACAGGGTTTGGCAATCAGCCCCAGCATTTT
TRBV7-8,-,TRBJ2-1,-,CASSINAALGRSSYNEQFF,TGTGCCAGCAGCATAAACGCGGCCTTAGGGAGAAGCTCCTACAATGAGCAGTTCTTC
TRBV28,-,TRBJ1-5,-,CASIGESNQPQHF,TGTGCCAGCATAGGAGAGAGCAATCAGCCCCAGCATTTT
TRBV28,-,TRBJ2-7,TRBD2,CASSLPSGLVFPEQYF,TGTGCCAGCAGTTTACCCTCGGGACTAGTTTTTCCCGAGCAGTACTTC
TRBV2,once,TRBJ2-5,-,CASSPLVAIQETQYF,TGTGCCAGCAGTCCTCTCGTGGCCATCCAAGAGACCCAGTACTTC
TRBV5-1,-,TRBJ2-7,TRBD2,CASSLVPGTSGTYEQYF,TGCGCCAGCAGCTTGGTCCCCGGGACTAGCGGTACCTACGAGCAGTACTTC
TRBV7-8,-,TRBJ1-1,TRBD1,CASSPRPRDRDNTEAFF,TGTGCCAGCAGCCCACGCCCCCGGGACAGGGATAACACTGAAGCTTTCTTT
TRBV7-3,-,TRBJ2-1,-,CASSPYPAGTGPYNEQFF,TGTGCCAGCAGCCCATACCCCGCCGGGACTGGACCTTACAATGAGCAGTTCTTC
TRBV5-1,-,TRBJ2-7,TRBD1,CASSLTGGESEQYF,TGCGCCAGCAGCCTTACAGGGGGCGAGTCCGAGCAGTACTTC
TRBV19,once,TRBJ1-1,-,CASSIRWNTEAFF,TGTGCCAGTAGTATTAGGTGGAACACTGAAGCTTTCTTT
TRBV29-1,-,TRBJ2-2,TRBD2,CSVERWEGHTGELFF,TGCAGCGTTGAAAGGTGGGAGGGCCACACCGGGGAGCTGTTTTTT
TRBV28,-,TRBJ2-7,-,CASLGEAYEQYF,TGTGCCAGTCTAGGGGAGGCCTACGAGCAGTACTTC
TRBV25-1,-,TRBJ2-1,TRBD2,CASARDYMNEQFF,TGTGCCAGCGCCCGGGACTATATGAATGAGCAGTTCTTC
TRBV7-3,-,TRBJ2-2,-,CASSFAALEGTGELFF,TGTGCCAGCAGCTTTGCAGCGTTGGAGGGGACCGGGGAGCTGTTTTTT
TRBV30,-,TRBJ2-1,-,CAWIRAAYNEQFF,TGTGCCTGGATAAGGGCGGCCTACAATGAGCAGTTCTTC
TRBV28,-,TRBJ2-5,-,CASSLGGTIQETQYF,TGTGCCAGCAGTTTAGGGGGGACGATCCAAGAGACCCAGTACTTC
TRBV10-3,-,TRBJ2-3,TRBD2,CAISEPAGASTDTQYF,TGTGCCATCAGTGAACCAGCGGGAGCCAGCACAGATACGCAGTATTTT
TRBV6-6,-,TRBJ2-7,TRBD1,CASGQGQAALYEQYF,TGTGCCAGCGGGCAGGGACAGGCAGCGCTCTACGAGCAGTACTTC
TRBV9,-,TRBJ1-2,-,CASSVVGHGYTF,TGTGCCAGCAGCGTAGTAGGGCATGGCTACACCTTC
TRBV10-3,once,TRBJ2-2,-,CAIRRDASNTGELFF,TGTGCCATCAGGCGGGACGCCTCGAACACCGGGGAGCTGTTTTTT
TRBV11-2,-,TRBJ1-4,TRBD1,CASSPRTGNEKLFF,TGTGCCAGCAGCCCTAGGACAGGGAATGAAAAACTGTTTTTT
TRBV6-1,-,TRBJ2-7,-,CASSERDASPYEQYF,TGTGCCAGCAGTGAAAGGGACGCCTCCCCCTACGAGCAGTACTTC
TRBV18,-,TRBJ2-3,-,CASSPLDVAVGTDTQYF,TGTGCCAGCTCACCACTTGATGTAGCTGTCGGCACAGATACGCAGTATTTT
TRBV5-1,-,TRBJ2-3,-,CASSLSGDGTDTQYF,TGCGCCAGCAGCTTGTCGGGAGACGGCACAGATACGCAGTATTTT
TRBV9,-,TRBJ1-4,TRBD1,CASSPRQGGNEKLFF,TGTGCCAGCAGCCCACGACAGGGCGGTAATGAAAAACTGTTTTTT
TRBV7-8,once,TRBJ1-2,TRBD1,CASSLQTGPLGYTF,TGTGCCAGCAGCTTACAGACAGGGCCTCTTGGCTACACCTTC
TRBV19,once,TRBJ1-2,-,CASSIMEQTSNYGYTF,TGTGCCAGTAGTATTATGGAACAGACGAGTAACTATGGCTACACCTTC
TRBV7-9,-,TRBJ2-7,-,CASSGTDTYEQYF,TGTGCCAGCAGCGGGACGGATACCTACGAGCAGTACTTC
TRBV28,-,TRBJ1-4,-,CASSLSQGATNEKLFF,TGTGCCAGCAGTTTATCCCAGGGAGCAACTAATGAAAAACTGTTTTTT
TRBV5-4,once,TRBJ2-1,-,CASSLTVNLNEQFF,TGTGCCAGCAGCTTGACCGTAAATTTGAATGAGCAGTTCTTC
TRBV5-1,-,TRBJ2-1,TRBD2,CASSSVNGRNEQFF,TGCGCCAGCAGCAGTGTTAACGGGAGGAATGAGCAGTTCTTC
TRBV5-6,-,TRBJ2-3,-,CASSLVTDTQYF,TGTGCCAGCAGCTTGGTCACAGATACGCAGTATTTT
TRBV6-5,-,TRBJ1-1,-,CASSPKVRDTEAFF,TGTGCCAGCAGCCCAAAGGTGCGTGACACTGAAGCTTTCTTT
TRBV10-3,-,TRBJ1-5,-,CAISGVNQPQHF,TGTGCCATCAGTGGGGTAAATCAGCCCCAGCATTTT